The rows below give T cell receptor beta chains drawn from one sample of a study of cytomegalovirus exposure and HLA in healthy donors. Some clones are missing from TCRdb's copy, which holds only in-frame ones; the method was immunoSEQ multiplex PCR. The sample consists of 150,000 to 200,000 clones, about three quarters of them appearing once. The sample consisted of PBMCs. The receptor source for this set is a man aged 18 to 35 in good health and CMV-seropositive. Each CDR3 is given with its conserved first and last residue. A D gene is named only where the DNA matches it firmly. The size entry is marked missing in some rows and otherwise reads once, few, many or a size class.

abundance	v_gene	len	j_gene	d_gene	CDR3nt	CDR3aa
-	TRBV7-9	12	TRBJ2-1	-	TGTGCCAGCAGTTTTACCTACAATGAGCAGTTCTTC	CASSFTYNEQFF
-	TRBV5-4	16	TRBJ2-5	-	TGTGCCAGCAGCAAAACCGGGTCTGGGGCACAAGAGACCCAGTACTTC	CASSKTGSGAQETQYF
-	TRBV19	14	TRBJ1-5	TRBD1	TGTGCCAGTAGTGGGACAGCGAGCAATCAGCCCCAGCATTTT	CASSGTASNQPQHF
-	TRBV11-3	17	TRBJ2-3	TRBD2	TGTGCCAGCAGCTTAGAGGCGGAGCGGGAGCCCACAGATACGCAGTATTTT	CASSLEAEREPTDTQYF
-	TRBV6-5	14	TRBJ2-1	-	TGTGCCAGCAGTCAAGCGGGCTTCTACAATGAGCAGTTCTTC	CASSQAGFYNEQFF
-	TRBV13	14	TRBJ1-2	-	TGTGCCAGCAGCTTACCGGGAGAGGCCTATGGCTACACCTTC	CASSLPGEAYGYTF
-	TRBV28	15	TRBJ1-2	-	TGTGCCAGCAGATCGGACCAGGGAAGCCTCTATGGCTACACCTTC	CASRSDQGSLYGYTF
-	TRBV23-1	18	TRBJ1-5	TRBD1	TGCGCCAGCAGTCAATCACCGTCCGGGACAGGGGGCGATCAGCCCCAGCATTTT	CASSQSPSGTGGDQPQHF
-	TRBV28	14	TRBJ1-1	-	TGTGCCACCGTCCCCGTGGGGGAGGGCACTGAAGCTTTCTTT	CATVPVGEGTEAFF
-	TRBV30	13	TRBJ1-1	-	TGTGCCTGGAGCCGGACAGTGAACACTGAAGCTTTCTTT	CAWSRTVNTEAFF
few	TRBV29-1	14	TRBJ1-1	TRBD1	TGCAGCGTTGAGCCGGGACAGCTAGGGACTGAAGCTTTCTTT	CSVEPGQLGTEAFF